Below, 24 T cell receptor beta chains from the same sample are listed, as sequenced in a study of CD8+ T cells in alopecia areata. cDNA serving as the sequencing template came from extracted, reverse transcribed RNA. This table comes from immunoSEQ multiplex PCR, and its TCRdb copy is limited to in-frame clones, with some not included. The sample has approximately 100,000 clones, 35% to 50% seen once. Sequenced material: CD4+ T cells sorted from blood. These receptors were taken from a human donor with alopecia areata.

The gene calls are TRBV5-1 and TRBJ1-2; TRBD1 is a possible D gene (6 bases). V was shortened by 6 bases and J by 6 bases, with 18 bases between the two germline ends. The germline V gene has CDR1 SGHRS and CDR2 YFSETQ. CDR3 length: 14 residues. As DNA, the CDR3 is TGCGCCAGCAAGCCGTTCGAGGGGGGCCATGGCTACACCTTC. This sequence encodes CASKPFEGGHGYTF.

The chain recombines TRBV28 with TRBJ2-1, with 10 bases aligning to TRBD2. The junction had 14 bases not matched to a gene; V was cut back by 2 bases and J by 4 bases. The CDR3 sequence is 19 residues long. Germline assignment: CDR1 MDHEN and CDR2 SYDVKM. This CDR3 reads CASSLGLYSGRQTYNEQFF. The CDR3 DNA reads TGTGCCAGCAGTTTAGGCCTTTATAGCGGGAGGCAAACTTACAATGAGCAGTTCTTC.

This clone occurred a few times. The chain links TRBV29-1 to TRBJ2-5; D unresolved. Trimming stripped 3 bases from V and 12 bases from J, with 17 bases between. The CDR3 loop spans 12 amino acids. Germline CDR1 and CDR2: SQVTM and ANQGSEA. The chain's CDR3 is CSVELAAQNEYF. As DNA, the CDR3 is TGCAGCGTTGAGCTGGCGGCCCAAAATGAGTACTTC.

V usage is TRBV5-1 and J usage is TRBJ2-7; 11 bases match TRBD2. CDR1 is SGHRS and CDR2 is YFSETQ in the germline V gene. V was pared by 0 bases and J by 7 bases, with 0 bases of the junction left unmatched. The CDR3 sequence is 13 residues long. CDR3 loop: CASSLGLAGEQYF. CDR3 DNA sequence: TGCGCCAGCAGCTTGGGACTAGCGGGAGAGCAGTACTTC.

This clone turned up a few times. The rearrangement joins TRBV19 to TRBJ2-1; no firm D call. Trimming removed 5 bases from V and 7 bases from J, with 15 bases in between. The germline gives CDR1 LNHDA, CDR2 SQIVND (reference sequence). The CDR3 has 14 residues. CDR3 coding DNA: TGTGCCAGTAGTGAGTCGTCATCCGGTAATGAGCAGTTCTTC. It yields the protein CASSESSSGNEQFF.

The table lists this clone with a few counts. The chain couples TRBV29-1 to TRBJ2-7; possibly TRBD1 or TRBD2 for D (5 bases each). CDR1 SQVTM and CDR2 ANQGSEA come from the germline V gene. The V end lost 6 bases, the J end lost 3 bases, and 15 bases lay between the germline ends. This CDR3 has 13 amino acids. CDR3 protein: CSVGRRLNYEQYF. As DNA, the CDR3 is TGCAGCGTGGGACGCAGGTTAAACTACGAGCAGTACTTC.

This clone was observed a handful of times. This sequence joins TRBV19 and TRBJ2-3; D not resolved. V dropped 6 bases and J dropped 2 bases, with 9 bases sitting between them. CDR3 length: 13 residues. CDR1 is LNHDA, CDR2 SQIVND, per germline (reference sequence). CDR3 DNA: TGTGCCAGTAGCACACGGCACACAGATACGCAGTATTTT. This encodes CASSTRHTDTQYF.

In this sample, this clone turned up a few times. The chain recombines TRBV29-1 with TRBJ2-7, with a possible D match to TRBD2 (7 bases). This CDR3 has 12 amino acids. Germline V gives CDR1 SQVTM, CDR2 ANQGSEA. Trimming removed 4 bases from V and 6 bases from J, with 13 bases in between. CDR3 in amino acids: CSVVGGRGEQYF. CDR3 nucleotides: TGCAGCGTTGTCGGGGGGCGAGGCGAGCAGTACTTC.

V usage is TRBV10-2 and J usage is TRBJ1-2; tentatively, D is TRBD1 (6 bases). Germline CDR1 is WSHSY and CDR2 is SAAADI. V lost 0 bases to trimming and J lost 7 bases, with 15 bases between them. The CDR3 consists of 15 residues. The CDR3 loop reads CASSESGTSGGGYTF. CDR3 nucleotides: TGCGCCAGCAGTGAGTCTGGGACAAGTGGCGGTGGCTACACCTTC.

The chain is built from TRBV29-1 and TRBJ2-5, with a weak D call TRBD1 (6 bases). The CDR3 loop spans 13 amino acids. V lost 7 bases to trimming and J lost 5 bases, with 17 bases between them. Germline lookup yields CDR1 SQVTM and CDR2 ANQGSEA. CDR3 coding DNA: TGCAGCGAGATGGGGAGTGGGGGCGAGACCCAGTACTTC. Amino acid sequence: CSEMGSGGETQYF.

The CDR3 region has the DNA TGTGCCTGGAGTCAAGGAGGGAGCTCCTACAATGAGCAGTTCTTC. It codes for CAWSQGGSSYNEQFF. The gene calls are TRBV30 and TRBJ2-1; TRBD2 is a possible D gene (6 bases). The germline gives CDR1 GTSNPN, CDR2 SVGIG (reference sequence). This CDR3 has 15 residues. The ends were cut back, 2 bases at V and 0 bases at J, with 11 bases in the middle.

The chain recombines TRBV15 with TRBJ2-2, with a tentative D call TRBD2 (6 bases). Germline V gives CDR1 LNHNV, CDR2 YYDKDF (reference sequence). Trimming cost V 2 bases and J 0 bases, with 10 bases left between them. The CDR3 loop spans 16 amino acids. The CDR3: CATSRRLGANTGELFF. CDR3 DNA: TGTGCCACCAGCAGACGACTAGGGGCGAACACCGGGGAGCTGTTTTTT.

The CDR3, as DNA: TGTGCCTGGAGTACGACAGGAAACATTCAGTACTTC. Translating gives CAWSTTGNIQYF. The V gene is TRBV30, the J gene TRBJ2-4; a weak D match, TRBD1 (6 bases). V lost 2 bases and J lost 6, with 8 bases in between. The CDR3 contains 12 residues. Germline V CDR1 and CDR2: GTSNPN, SVGIG (reference sequence).

This clone was counted only a few times. Given the absence of the conserved phenylalanine or tryptophan at the CDR3 end, a read error is likely. The DNA is left out, because the CDR3 cannot be placed on it with certainty; the CDR3 is given as TCRdb lists it. The chain uses TRBV28 and TRBJ1-1; no DNA check was done on the table's D call, TRBD1. The CDR3 is 12 amino acids long, termini counted. Germline V gene sequence: CDR1 MDHEN, CDR2 SYDVKM. The CDR3 reads CASRTAGTGAVQ.

This rearrangement joins TRBV29-1 to TRBJ1-1; D is uncertain. Trimming pared 4 bases from V and 6 bases from J, leaving 15 bases between. The CDR3 has 13 residues. Germline V CDR1 and CDR2: SQVTM, ANQGSEA. In nucleotides, the CDR3 is TGCAGCGTTGGAGGGCTTGCAAAACCTGAAGCTTTCTTT. Translated: CSVGGLAKPEAFF.

The chain combines TRBV2 with TRBJ2-7; D might be TRBD1 or TRBD2, each matching 5 bases. This CDR3 has 11 amino acids. V was pared by 4 bases and J by 7 bases, with 8 bases between. CDR1 and CDR2 from the germline V gene are SNHLY and FYNNEI. CDR3 loop: CASSVGEEQYF. CDR3 DNA sequence: TGTGCCAGCAGTGTAGGGGAGGAGCAGTACTTC.

This clone was detected once. This chain links TRBV20-1 with TRBJ2-5; tentatively, D is TRBD1 (5 bases). The CDR3 has 11 amino acids. Germline V gene data show CDR1 as DFQATT and CDR2 as SNEGSKA (reference sequence). V was trimmed by 7 bases and J by 6 bases, leaving 12 bases between them. CDR3 sequence: CSVVQEKTQYF. The CDR3 DNA is TGCAGTGTCGTACAGGAAAAGACCCAGTACTTC.

The chain combines TRBV5-1 with TRBJ1-1; D is unclear. Germline lookup yields CDR1 SGHRS and CDR2 YFSETQ. V was shortened by 1 base and J by 1 base, with 11 bases between the two germline ends. This CDR3 contains 15 residues. This CDR3 is CASSLNAIRNTEAFF. As DNA, the CDR3 is TGCGCCAGCAGCTTGAACGCCATTAGGAACACTGAAGCTTTCTTT.

This clone was seen a few times. This CDR3 reads CSVEFSVNTEAFF. CDR3 sequence (DNA): TGCAGCGTTGAATTTAGTGTGAACACTGAAGCTTTCTTT. The chain is built from TRBV29-1 and TRBJ1-1; D remains unclear. The CDR3 has 13 residues. Trimming took off 2 bases at V and 0 bases at J, with 7 bases between the two ends. Germline V gives CDR1 SQVTM, CDR2 ANQGSEA.

V usage is TRBV28 and J usage is TRBJ1-2; TRBD1 matches at 7 bases. The CDR3 sequence is 13 residues long. V shed 6 bases and J 10 bases; nucleotides not matched to a gene: 11. Germline CDR1 MDHEN, CDR2 SYDVKM. The CDR3: CASSSGQVPVYTF. As DNA, the CDR3 is TGTGCCAGCAGCTCCGGACAGGTCCCAGTCTACACCTTC.

The chain carries TRBV5-4 and TRBJ2-7; TRBD2 matches at 9 bases. The V gene end was trimmed by 0 bases and the J gene end by 6 bases; junction bases not matched to a gene: 10. Germline V gene lookup returns CDR1 SGHNT and CDR2 YYREEE (reference sequence). The CDR3 covers 16 residues. CDR3 region: CASSLEAGGGLGEQYF. In DNA form, the CDR3 reads TGTGCCAGCAGCTTGGAAGCGGGAGGCGGTCTCGGCGAGCAGTACTTC.

This clone was detected only a few times. The chain couples TRBV27 to TRBJ2-7, with 7 bases that match TRBD1. The CDR3 extends over 18 amino acids. Germline V gives CDR1 MNHEY, CDR2 SMNVEV (reference sequence). V shed 0 bases and J 2 bases; nucleotides not matched to a gene: 13. In DNA form, the CDR3 reads TGTGCCAGCAGTTTATCGCCCCTAGGACAGGCCTTCACCTACGAGCAGTACTTC. Protein product: CASSLSPLGQAFTYEQYF.

DNA for the CDR3: TGCAGCGTTTCAAGGGACAGCCTCTACGAGCAGTACTTC. This sequence encodes CSVSRDSLYEQYF. This sequence joins TRBV29-1 and TRBJ2-7, with 7 bases fitting TRBD1. The CDR3 runs 13 residues. The germline V gene has CDR1 SQVTM and CDR2 ANQGSEA. With 5 bases clipped from V and 3 bases from J, the junction kept 7 bases outside the gene matches.

The genes are TRBV28 and TRBJ2-1; D possibly corresponds to TRBD2 (5 bases). The germline V gene has CDR1 MDHEN and CDR2 SYDVKM. V lost 3 bases and J lost 12, with 12 bases in between. The CDR3 length is 12 residues. The CDR3 region is CASSFSNGGQFF. The CDR3 DNA is TGTGCCAGCAGTTTTTCGAACGGAGGGCAGTTCTTC.